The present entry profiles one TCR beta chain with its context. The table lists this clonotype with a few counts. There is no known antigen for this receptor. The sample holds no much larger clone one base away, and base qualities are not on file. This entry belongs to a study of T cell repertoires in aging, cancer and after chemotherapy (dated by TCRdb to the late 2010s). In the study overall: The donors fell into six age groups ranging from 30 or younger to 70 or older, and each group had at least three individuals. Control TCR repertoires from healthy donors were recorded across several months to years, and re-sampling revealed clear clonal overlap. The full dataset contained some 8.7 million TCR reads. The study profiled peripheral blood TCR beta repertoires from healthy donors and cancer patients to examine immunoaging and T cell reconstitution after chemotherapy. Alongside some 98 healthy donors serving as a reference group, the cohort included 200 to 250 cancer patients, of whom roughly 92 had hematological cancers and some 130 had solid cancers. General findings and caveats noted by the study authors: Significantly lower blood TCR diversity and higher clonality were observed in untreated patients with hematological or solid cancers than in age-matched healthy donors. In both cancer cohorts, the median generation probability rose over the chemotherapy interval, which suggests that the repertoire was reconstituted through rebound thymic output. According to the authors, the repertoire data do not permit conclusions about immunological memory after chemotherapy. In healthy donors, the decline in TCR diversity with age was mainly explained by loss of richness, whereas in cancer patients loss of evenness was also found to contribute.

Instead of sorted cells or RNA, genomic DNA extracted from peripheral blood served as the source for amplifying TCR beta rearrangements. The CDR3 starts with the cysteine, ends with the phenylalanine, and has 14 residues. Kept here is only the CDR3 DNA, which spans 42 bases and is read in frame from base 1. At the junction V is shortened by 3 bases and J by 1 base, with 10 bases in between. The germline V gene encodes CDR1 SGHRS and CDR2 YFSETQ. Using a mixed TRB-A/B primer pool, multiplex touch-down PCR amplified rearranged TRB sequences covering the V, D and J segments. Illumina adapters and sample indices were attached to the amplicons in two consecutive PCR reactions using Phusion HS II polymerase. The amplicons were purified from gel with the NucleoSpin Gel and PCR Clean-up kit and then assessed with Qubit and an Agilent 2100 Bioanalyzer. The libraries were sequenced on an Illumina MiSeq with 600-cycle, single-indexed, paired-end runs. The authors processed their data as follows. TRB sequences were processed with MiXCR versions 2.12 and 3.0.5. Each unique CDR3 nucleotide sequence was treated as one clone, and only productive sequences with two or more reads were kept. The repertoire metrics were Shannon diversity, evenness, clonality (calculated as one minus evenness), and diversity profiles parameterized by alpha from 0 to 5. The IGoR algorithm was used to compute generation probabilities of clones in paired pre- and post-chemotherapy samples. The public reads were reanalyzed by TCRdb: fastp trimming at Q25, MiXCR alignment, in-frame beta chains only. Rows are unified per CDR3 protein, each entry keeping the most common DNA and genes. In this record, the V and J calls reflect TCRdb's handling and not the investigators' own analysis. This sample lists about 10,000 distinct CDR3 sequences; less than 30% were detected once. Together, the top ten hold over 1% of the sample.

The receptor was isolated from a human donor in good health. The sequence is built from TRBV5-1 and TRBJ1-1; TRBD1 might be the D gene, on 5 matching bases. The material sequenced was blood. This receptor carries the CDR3 CASSSGTENTEAFF. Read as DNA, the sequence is TGCGCCAGCAGCTCGGGGACGGAGAACACTGAAGCTTTCTTT.